This entry lists 28 T cell receptor beta chains sequenced from one sample in a study of long-term antiretroviral therapy in people with HIV. Assay version v3.0 of immunoSEQ was used, and it was run at survey level. Repertoires were generated with immunoSEQ multiplex PCR, while TCRdb's copy carries only in-frame clones and drops some. The repertoire includes roughly 44,000 clones, about 95% of them detected once, and 2.7% sits in the top ten. The sequences come from unsorted PBMCs, collected 3.7 years after starting antiretroviral therapy. The receptors were sampled from a woman in her fifties or sixties with HIV.

The chain joins TRBV6-5 to TRBJ1-4; 7 positions match TRBD1. Germline CDR1 and CDR2: MNHEY and SVGAGI. The trim removed 6 bases at V and 8 bases at J, leaving 9 bases unmatched. This CDR3 has 14 amino acids. CDR3 sequence reads: CASSSTGLKEKLFF. The CDR3 DNA reads as TGTGCCAGCAGCTCGACAGGGTTGAAGGAAAAACTGTTTTTT.

This chain uses TRBV11-2 with TRBJ1-5; maybe TRBD1 (5 bases). Germline-derived CDR1 and CDR2 are SGHAT and FQNNGV. The CDR3 runs 15 residues. V dropped 0 bases and J dropped 4 bases, with 10 bases sitting between them. CDR3 sequence: CASSLDGKGNQPQHF. For the CDR3, the DNA is TGTGCCAGCAGCTTAGATGGGAAGGGGAATCAGCCCCAGCATTTT. Complete variable domain (other parts from reference TRBV11-2 and TRBJ1-5): EAGVAQSPRYKIIEKRQSVAFWCNPISGHATLYWYQQILGQGPKLLIQFQNNGVVDDSQLPKDRFSAERLKGVDSTLKIQPAKLEDSAVYLCASSLDGKGNQPQHFGDGTRLSIL.

The J gene is TRBJ1-1, the V gene TRBV11-3; possible D gene TRBD1, 5 bases. CDR1 is SGHNT and CDR2 is YENEEA in the germline V gene. V shed 5 bases and J shed 4 bases, with 11 bases lying between them. CDR3 length: 13 amino acids. The CDR3 here is CASSRQTSTEAFF. CDR3 in DNA: TGTGCCAGCAGCCGACAGACGAGCACTGAAGCTTTCTTT. Full variable domain (missing parts from reference TRBV11-3 and TRBJ1-1): EAGVVQSPRYKIIEKKQPVAFWCNPISGHNTLYWYLQNLGQGPELLIRYENEEAVDDSQLPKDRFSAERLKGVDSTLKIQPAELGDSAVYLCASSRQTSTEAFFGQGTRLTVV.

V is TRBV11-2 and J is TRBJ2-7; 8 nucleotides line up with TRBD1. Per the germline V gene, CDR1 is SGHAT and CDR2 is FQNNGV. CDR3 size: 15 residues. Germline trimming cut 5 bases from V and 3 bases from J; bases unmatched to any gene: 9. The CDR3 coding sequence is TGTGCCAGCAGCACTGACAGGGGCCTTTTCTACGAGCAGTACTTC. It is translated as CASSTDRGLFYEQYF.

V is TRBV4-1 and J is TRBJ2-7; D not resolved. Trimming stripped 4 bases from V and 0 bases from J, with 10 bases between. The CDR3 covers 14 residues. Germline V gene lookup returns CDR1 MGHRA and CDR2 YSYEKL. DNA of the CDR3: TGCGCCAGCAGCCTGACTGTTTACTCCTACGAGCAGTACTTC. The encoded protein is CASSLTVYSYEQYF.

The chain joins TRBV12-5 to TRBJ1-1; no definite D call. The V end lost 0 bases, the J end lost 6 bases, and 8 bases lay between the germline ends. The germline CDR1 and CDR2 sequences are LGHNT and FRNRAP. The CDR3 has 13 residues. CDR3 sequence (DNA): TGTGCTAGTGGTTTGGTACTCTGGGCTGAAGCTTTCTTT. This codes for CASGLVLWAEAFF.

V and J are TRBV14 and TRBJ2-1, with 14 bases matching TRBD2. CDR3 length: 19 amino acids. V was clipped by 4 bases and J by 3 bases; unmatched bases: 11. In germline, CDR1 is SGHDN, CDR2 FVKESK. The CDR3 DNA is TGTGCCAGCAGCCCCCGACGGACTAGCGGGGGGATGCACTACAATGAGCAGTTCTTC. This encodes CASSPRRTSGGMHYNEQFF.

This chain joins TRBV27 and TRBJ2-2, with D uncertain. The germline V gene encodes CDR1 MNHEY and CDR2 SMNVEV (reference sequence). Between the trimmed V and J ends, which lost 8 bases and 4 bases, there was a span of 20 bases. The CDR3 has 16 amino acids. CDR3 coding DNA: TGTGCCAGCCGGCCTTGGAGTGATTTGGGCACCGGGGAGCTGTTTTTT. Protein: CASRPWSDLGTGELFF.

This chain uses TRBV5-6 with TRBJ2-4, with D perhaps matching TRBD1 (5 bases). The CDR3 is 18 residues long. The germline V gene encodes CDR1 SGHDT and CDR2 YYEEEE. Trimming took 4 bases from V and 1 from J, leaving 21 bases between them. The CDR3 is CASSNGHRRRFAKNIQYF. The DNA for the CDR3 is TGTGCCAGCAGCAACGGACACCGCCGCCGGTTCGCCAAAAACATTCAGTACTTC.

V gene TRBV30 combines with J gene TRBJ2-7, with 15 bases matching TRBD2. CDR1 and CDR2 from the germline V gene are GTSNPN and SVGIG (reference sequence). V was pared by 2 bases and J by 4 bases, with 6 bases of the junction left unmatched. The CDR3 loop spans 16 amino acids. The CDR3 loop is CAWSKKGLAGGYEQYF. The CDR3 DNA is TGTGCCTGGAGTAAGAAAGGACTAGCGGGGGGGTACGAGCAGTACTTC.

V usage is TRBV7-9 and J usage is TRBJ2-7; D possibly uses TRBD1 or TRBD2 (5 bases each). Trimming stripped 0 bases from V and 6 bases from J, with 12 bases between. The CDR3 totals 14 residues. Germline loops: CDR1 SEHNR, CDR2 FQNEAQ (reference sequence). The CDR3 sequence: CASSLAGERGEQYF. The CDR3 nucleotides read TGTGCCAGCAGCTTAGCGGGGGAACGGGGCGAGCAGTACTTC.

This chain connects TRBV19 to TRBJ1-6, with TRBD1 matching 9 bases. The CDR3 sequence is 14 residues long. Germline V gene lookup returns CDR1 LNHDA and CDR2 SQIVND (reference sequence). V shed 7 bases, J shed 9 bases, and the junction held 7 bases outside the gene matches. CDR3 bases: TGTGCCAGTAACTCCGGACAGGGGATTTCACCCCTCCACTTT. Translation gives CASNSGQGISPLHF. Combining the CDR3 with reference TRBV19 and TRBJ1-6 gives the whole variable domain DGGITQSPKYLFRKEGQNVTLSCEQNLNHDAMYWYRQDPGQGLRLIYYSQIVNDFQKGDIAEGYSVSREKKESFPLTVTSAQKNPTAFYLCASNSGQGISPLHFGNGTRLTVT.

About this clone: An end of the junction differs from the germline gene, which may be a read error. The chain carries TRBV7-7 and TRBJ2-2, with D possibly TRBD2 on 7 matching bases. The CDR3 sequence is 17 residues long. Germline-derived CDR1 and CDR2 are SSHAT and FNYEAQ (reference sequence). CDR3 nucleotides: TGTGCTAGCAGCCGTCCAAGGGGGGGTGCGAACACCGGGGAGCTGTTTTTT. Its translation is CASSRPRGGANTGELFF.

The V call is TRBV25-1, the J call TRBJ2-7; no definite D call. From germline, CDR1 is MGHDK and CDR2 SYGVNS. Trimming left V 7 bases short and J 0 bases short, with 10 bases between. The CDR3 is 13 residues long. The CDR3 DNA reads TGTGCCAGCAATCGGTTTGGCTCCTACGAGCAGTACTTC. It is translated as CASNRFGSYEQYF.

The rearrangement joins TRBV4-2 to TRBJ2-1, with 9 bases that match TRBD2. The V segment lost 4 bases and the J segment 2 bases; nucleotides outside the gene matches: 3. The CDR3 runs 15 residues. CDR1 is LGHNA, CDR2 YNFKEQ, per germline. The CDR3 DNA sequence: TGTGCCAGCAGCCCGCGGGGGGGCCCCTACAATGAGCAGTTCTTC. Protein: CASSPRGGPYNEQFF.

This chain links TRBV25-1 with TRBJ2-7; D may be TRBD1 (6 bases). The V end lost 0 bases, the J end lost 2 bases, and 11 bases lay between the germline ends. The CDR3 loop spans 15 amino acids. CDR1 is MGHDK, CDR2 SYGVNS, per germline. CDR3 bases: TGTGCCAGCAGTGAATATAAAAGGGGGACCTACGAGCAGTACTTC. Residues: CASSEYKRGTYEQYF.

The chain recombines TRBV19 with TRBJ1-2, with 7 bases lining up with TRBD1. V trimming: 6 bases; J trimming: 5 bases; junction bases outside the gene matches: 6. The CDR3 length is 13 residues. The germline V gene encodes CDR1 LNHDA and CDR2 SQIVND (reference sequence). CDR3 nucleotides: TGTGCCAGTAGACAGGGGCCAAGGTATGGCTACACCTTC. Encoded protein: CASRQGPRYGYTF.

This sequence joins TRBV7-9 and TRBJ2-5; 8 bases are shared with TRBD2. The CDR3 sequence is 17 residues long. J was trimmed by 4 bases and V by 0 bases; bases with no gene match: 10. Germline V gene data show CDR1 as SEHNR and CDR2 as FQNEAQ (reference sequence). The CDR3 is CASSLAEVAGSGETQYF. The CDR3 DNA reads TGTGCCAGCAGCTTAGCAGAGGTAGCGGGGTCCGGAGAGACCCAGTACTTC.

The chain couples TRBV5-1 to TRBJ2-5; 7 positions agree with TRBD2. V trimming: 5 bases; J trimming: 5 bases; junction bases outside the gene matches: 12. Germline loops: CDR1 SGHRS, CDR2 YFSETQ. The CDR3 extends over 15 amino acids. CDR3 in DNA: TGCGCCAGCAGTCGCGGGGGTTCGGGGGTGGAGACCCAGTACTTC. It encodes CASSRGGSGVETQYF.

The J gene is TRBJ2-2, the V gene TRBV2, with a possible D match to TRBD1 (5 bases). The V end lost 2 bases, the J end lost 5 bases, and 12 bases lay between the germline ends. Per germline, CDR1 SNHLY and CDR2 FYNNEI. This CDR3 region has 15 residues. Written as DNA, the CDR3 is TGTGCCAGCAGTGAAAGGTCAGGGCGAACCGGGGAGCTGTTTTTT. It yields the protein CASSERSGRTGELFF. The full variable domain, its missing parts supplied by reference TRBV2 and TRBJ2-2, is EPEVTQTPSHQVTQMGQEVILRCVPISNHLYFYWYRQILGQKVEFLVSFYNNEISEKSEIFDDQFSVERPDGSNFTLKIRSTKLEDSAMYFCASSERSGRTGELFFGEGSRLTVL.

The V gene is TRBV10-3, the J gene TRBJ1-2; 12 nucleotides align to TRBD1. The CDR3 extends over 17 amino acids. Germline values: CDR1 ENHRY, CDR2 SYGVKD. V lost 2 bases and J lost 4; bases outside the gene matches: 8. The CDR3 nucleotides read TGTGCCATCAGTGAGATTGGGACAGGGGGCGTAGGCTATGGCTACACCTTC. Translated: CAISEIGTGGVGYGYTF.

The genes are TRBV30 and TRBJ2-3; D gene ambiguous. The germline V and J ends were trimmed by 0 bases and 0 bases, with 7 bases remaining between them. This CDR3 is 14 amino acids long. Germline V CDR1 and CDR2: GTSNPN, SVGIG (reference sequence). In DNA, the CDR3 is TGTGCCTGGAGTGTAGTCAGGAGCACAGATACGCAGTATTTT. The encoded protein is CAWSVVRSTDTQYF.

V gene TRBV27 combines with J gene TRBJ1-1; D unclear. V lost 2 bases and J 3 bases, leaving 7 bases between the germline ends. CDR1 and CDR2 from the germline V gene are MNHEY and SMNVEV (reference sequence). The CDR3 loop spans 13 amino acids. CDR3 nucleotides: TGTGCCAGCAGTTTAGGAGTTTACACTGAAGCTTTCTTT. This gives the protein CASSLGVYTEAFF.

The chain links TRBV29-1 to TRBJ1-1, with no clear D. The CDR3 consists of 14 residues. Trimming cost V 5 bases and J 1 base, with 14 bases left between them. Looked up from germline, CDR1 is SQVTM and CDR2 is ANQGSEA. CDR3 nucleotides: TGCAGCGTTAGATCCTCCGGAGAGAACACTGAAGCTTTCTTT. It translates to CSVRSSGENTEAFF.

This clone has only one observation. The rearrangement links TRBV19 to TRBJ2-7; a weak D match, TRBD1 (7 bases). Germline values: CDR1 LNHDA, CDR2 SQIVND (reference sequence). Deletions cut 9 bases from V and 3 bases from J, with 15 bases between. The CDR3 has 13 residues. The CDR3 region is CARGRQGVYEQYF. As DNA, the CDR3 is TGTGCCAGGGGGAGGCAGGGGGTCTACGAGCAGTACTTC.

The chain links TRBV27 to TRBJ1-1; possibly TRBD1 for D (6 bases). Germline CDR1 reads MNHEY; CDR2 reads SMNVEV (reference sequence). Trimming shortened V by 4 bases and J by 3 bases, and 12 bases separated the two germline ends. This CDR3 contains 14 residues. CDR3 loop: CASSSPGEDTEAFF. CDR3 nucleotides: TGTGCCAGCAGTTCCCCAGGGGAAGACACTGAAGCTTTCTTT.

The chain is built from TRBV7-2 and TRBJ2-5; the D gene could be TRBD1 or TRBD2 (6 bases each). The V gene's germline CDR1 is SGHTA and CDR2 FQGNSA. The CDR3 contains 16 residues. The V gene lost 2 bases and the J gene lost 1 base, with 14 bases spanning the gap. The CDR3 here is CASSLLGGRFQETQYF. The CDR3 bases are TGTGCCAGCAGCTTATTGGGGGGCAGATTCCAAGAGACCCAGTACTTC.

The chain recombines TRBV19 with TRBJ2-7, with 8 positions matching TRBD1. The germline CDR1 and CDR2 sequences are LNHDA and SQIVND (reference sequence). Trimming removed 5 bases from V and 2 bases from J; junction bases left unmatched: 5. CDR3 length: 14 amino acids. The DNA for the CDR3 is TGTGCCAGTAGTCCAGGACAGGGACCCTACGAGCAGTACTTC. Its protein product is CASSPGQGPYEQYF.